This T cell receptor beta chain was observed in a study of blood T cell repertoires in COVID-19. On the study more broadly: The United States, Italy and Spain provided the acute and convalescent COVID-19 samples. PBMCs, B-cell-depleted T cells, or T cells provided the cDNA or gDNA that made up the material.

CDR1 and CDR2 (germline): SGHRS, YFSETQ. The germline V and J ends were trimmed by 2 bases and 4 bases, with 8 bases remaining between them. The CDR3 covers 13 residues. In the original processing: Using reference gene primer amplification, nucleated cell counts were estimated. Assay: immunoSEQ multiplex PCR; the TCRdb copy retains only in-frame clones and omits some. V, J and clone size derive from that table, while D and trimming were established from the DNA sequence. This table has around 25,000 clones, about 72% appearing once. The chain uses TRBV5-1 and TRBJ2-3; D is possibly TRBD2 (5 bases). This receptor was taken from a woman older than 75 with acute or convalescent COVID-19. Specimen: peripheral blood. CDR3: CASSLGRADTQYF. Here the CDR3 DNA reads TGCGCCAGCAGCTTAGGGAGAGCAGATACGCAGTATTTT.